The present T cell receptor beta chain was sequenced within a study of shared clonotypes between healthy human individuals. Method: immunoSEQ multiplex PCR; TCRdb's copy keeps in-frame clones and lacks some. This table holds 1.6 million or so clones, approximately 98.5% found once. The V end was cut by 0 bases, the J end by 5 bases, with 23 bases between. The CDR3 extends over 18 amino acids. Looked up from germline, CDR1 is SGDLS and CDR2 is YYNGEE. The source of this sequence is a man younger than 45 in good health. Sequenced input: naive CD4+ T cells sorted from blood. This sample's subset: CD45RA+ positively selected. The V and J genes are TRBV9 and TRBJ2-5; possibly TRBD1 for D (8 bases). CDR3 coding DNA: TGTGCCAGCAGCGTAGGGGTCGGGAGGACAGGGCTGGAGGAGACCCAGTACTTC. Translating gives CASSVGVGRTGLEETQYF.